This is a list of T cell receptor beta chains from one sample in a study of T cell responses to AZD1222 COVID-19 vaccine. Sequenced by immunoSEQ multiplex PCR; TCRdb stores in-frame clones only, minus some. The sample lists roughly 100,000 clones; approximately 89% were seen once. Sample: peripheral blood, taken 28 days after the second AZD1222 dose. The receptors originated from an adult who received the AZD1222 COVID-19 vaccine. CDR3s include the opening cysteine and the closing phenylalanine or tryptophan. A clone size is listed for some rows: how often the clone was seen (once, few, many), or a class if it is expanded.

j_gene	v_gene	abundance	len	CDR3aa
TRBJ1-4	TRBV28	.	16	CASSSGAGAGGEKLFF
TRBJ1-1	TRBV29-1	once	12	CSVRVLNTEAFF
TRBJ2-3	TRBV6-5	.	12	CASRRHGGTQYF
TRBJ2-1	TRBV4-3	.	14	CASSQDAGGNEQFF
TRBJ2-7	TRBV5-1	.	15	CASSLNPMTVYEQYF
TRBJ2-6	TRBV6-5	.	15	CASSYSRDEANVLTF
TRBJ2-7	TRBV20-1	.	11	CSARALYEQYF
TRBJ1-5	TRBV20-1	few	19	CSASQYGQAGELSNQPQHF
TRBJ2-2	TRBV5-6	.	15	CASSLGSVREGELFF
TRBJ2-7	TRBV2	.	15	CASSRNSGRAGEQYF
TRBJ1-1	TRBV5-5	.	16	CASSLRWGFCGTEAFF
TRBJ1-2	TRBV30	.	13	CAWSVSLGKGYTF
TRBJ2-1	TRBV2	.	15	CASSPTSGRGNEQFF
TRBJ2-7	TRBV6-5	.	13	CYSGGTRSYEQYF
TRBJ2-7	TRBV28	.	12	CASSFSGYEQYF
TRBJ2-1	TRBV3-1/TRBV3-2	.	20	CASSHPRTGRPSSSYNEQFF